Listed below are T cell receptor beta chains from one sample, sequenced in a study of pediatric ulcerative colitis. This table comes from immunoSEQ multiplex PCR, and its TCRdb copy is limited to in-frame clones, with some not included. The table shows 25,000 to 35,000 clones, with around 80% occurring only once. Sequenced: blood. The receptor source for this set is a boy aged 5-17 years with severe ulcerative colitis. Both conserved end residues are part of each CDR3. D genes are given only for firm matches. Clone size appears in some rows only: once, few, many, or a class for an expanded clone.

-	-	TRBJ2-7	TRBV25-1	TGTGCCAGCAGTGAATCGGCGGCGACGGGGCAGTACTTC	CASSESAATGQYF
-	few	TRBJ2-7	TRBV9	TGTGCCAGCAACACAGGGTTAAAGACGAAGGAGCAGTACTTC	CASNTGLKTKEQYF
-	-	TRBJ2-3	TRBV7-9	TGTGCCAGCAGCTCGAACGAGGGGCTCGAGCAGTATTTT	CASSSNEGLEQYF
TRBD1	-	TRBJ1-2	TRBV5-1	TGCGCCAGCAGCTCGACAGGGAGCTATGGCTACACCTTC	CASSSTGSYGYTF
TRBD1	few	TRBJ1-1	TRBV30	TGTGCCTGTGACAGGGGGCTCAACACTGAAGCTTTCTTT	CACDRGLNTEAFF
TRBD1	-	TRBJ2-5	TRBV5-4	TGTGCCAGCAGCTTACAGGGGGCGAGAGAGACCCAGTACTTC	CASSLQGARETQYF
-	-	TRBJ1-2	TRBV11-1	TGTGCCAGCAGTCTAGAGGGGGATGGCTACACCTTC	CASSLEGDGYTF
-	-	TRBJ1-6	TRBV19	TGTGCCAGTAGTATGGCCCATGGGGATTCACCCCTCCACTTT	CASSMAHGDSPLHF
-	-	TRBJ2-7	TRBV6-1	TGTGCCAGCAGTGAAGGGAGAGACTACGAGCAGTACTTC	CASSEGRDYEQYF
-	-	TRBJ2-7	TRBV7-2	TGTGCCAGCAGCATGACAGACTCCTACGAGCAGTACTTC	CASSMTDSYEQYF
TRBD1	-	TRBJ2-1	TRBV30	TGTGCCTGGAGTGTAGACAGGGGAGGACTCGGGCGAAGTGAGCAGTTCTTC	CAWSVDRGGLGRSEQFF
TRBD1	-	TRBJ1-2	TRBV4-3	TGCGCCAGCAGCCAAGTGACAGGGGGCGGTGGCTACACCTTC	CASSQVTGGGGYTF
TRBD1	once	TRBJ2-1	TRBV4-1	TGCGCCAGCTCAACAGGGGTCAATGAGCAGTTCTTC	CASSTGVNEQFF
TRBD1	-	TRBJ1-3	TRBV9	TGTGCCAGCAGCGTAGCTCCTCAGGACAGGTCTGGAAACACCATATATTTT	CASSVAPQDRSGNTIYF
TRBD2	-	TRBJ2-3	TRBV5-4	TGTGCCAGCAGCCTAACTAGCGGGGGGCTCCACCAACAGTATTTT	CASSLTSGGLHQQYF
-	-	TRBJ1-1	TRBV28	TGTGCCAGCAGTTTGGTAGGGGTGTCTGTGGGTGCTGAAGCTTTCTTT	CASSLVGVSVGAEAFF
TRBD1	-	TRBJ1-2	TRBV18	TGTGCCAGCTCACCACCGGGACAGGGAGGTGGCTACACCTTC	CASSPPGQGGGYTF
TRBD1	-	TRBJ1-5	TRBV19	TGTGCCAGTAGGACAGGGAACCAGCCCCAGCATTTT	CASRTGNQPQHF
-	-	TRBJ1-1	TRBV5-8	TGTGCCAGCAGCTTGAACCTATTGAACACTGAAGCTTTCTTT	CASSLNLLNTEAFF
-	-	TRBJ1-5	TRBV30	TGTGCCTCCTCCTTGGGAGTTAGCAATCAGCCCCAGCATTTT	CASSLGVSNQPQHF
TRBD2	-	TRBJ2-1	TRBV5-1	TGCGCCAGCAGCTCAACTAGCGGGGGGACTAATGAGCAGTTCTTC	CASSSTSGGTNEQFF
-	-	TRBJ2-7	TRBV5-6	TGTGCCAGCAGCTTGGGGGTGGCGGTCTACGAGCAGTACTTC	CASSLGVAVYEQYF
-	once	TRBJ2-2	TRBV9	TGTGCCAGCAGCGTAGGTCTAGGAGACACCGGGGAGCTGTTTTTT	CASSVGLGDTGELFF
-	-	TRBJ1-2	TRBV2	TGTGCCAGCAGTGTGACAGGAAACTATGGCTACACCTTC	CASSVTGNYGYTF
TRBD1	-	TRBJ1-3	TRBV12-5	TGTGCTAGTGGTCCCTCCTTGACAGGGGAGGGAAACACCATATATTTT	CASGPSLTGEGNTIYF
-	-	TRBJ1-6	TRBV27	TGTGCCAGCAGTGCCATAGGGGGACCCCTCCACTTT	CASSAIGGPLHF
-	-	TRBJ2-7	TRBV11-2	TGTGCCAGCAGCTTGACTAGTCACGAGCAGTACTTC	CASSLTSHEQYF
-	-	TRBJ2-4	TRBV5-5	TGTGCCAGCAGCTTGGGACAGTTGAGACTTCTAGCCAAAAACATTCAGTACTTC	CASSLGQLRLLAKNIQYF
TRBD1	-	TRBJ2-7	TRBV27	TGTGCCAGCAGTTTATATAGGACAGGGGGCTACGAGCAGTACTTC	CASSLYRTGGYEQYF
-	-	TRBJ2-3	TRBV5-6	TGTGCCAGCAGCTTCGAGGGTCCGTACCACCGACGACTCACAGATACGCAGTATTTT	CASSFEGPYHRRLTDTQYF
-	-	TRBJ2-7	TRBV7-2	TGTGCCAGCAGCACATTCTACGAGCAGTACTTC	CASSTFYEQYF
-	few	TRBJ1-1	TRBV4-1	TGCGCCAGCAGCCTCCCGGGGGCTGAAGCTTTCTTT	CASSLPGAEAFF
-	few	TRBJ1-2	TRBV29-1	TGCAGCGCCCTCCCAGTAGACTATGGCTACACCTTC	CSALPVDYGYTF
-	-	TRBJ2-7	TRBV9	TGTGCCAGCAGCATTGGGACGGATCCCTACGAGCAGTACTTC	CASSIGTDPYEQYF
TRBD2	-	TRBJ2-5	TRBV13	TGTGCCAGCAGCTGGGCGGGGGAGGGACTTGAGACCCAGTACTTC	CASSWAGEGLETQYF
-	few	TRBJ1-1	TRBV30	TGTGCCTGGAGCGGGCGTCGGAACACTGAAGCTTTCTTT	CAWSGRRNTEAFF
-	-	TRBJ1-3	TRBV6-1	TGTGCCAGCACCGGGGATGGAAACACCATATATTTT	CASTGDGNTIYF
-	-	TRBJ1-1	TRBV28	TGTGCCAGCAGTTTAGGAAATTTGGCTTTCTTT	CASSLGNLAFF
-	-	TRBJ2-3	TRBV9	TGTGCCAGCAGCCCTGGAGGGCTGAATACGCAGTATTTT	CASSPGGLNTQYF
-	-	TRBJ1-4	TRBV4-3	TGCGCCAGCAGCCGGGCGTTGCCGAGCAGTGAAAAACTGTTTTTT	CASSRALPSSEKLFF
TRBD1	few	TRBJ2-2	TRBV6-1	TGTGCCAGCAGTGAACAGGGGGACACCGGGGAGCTGTTTTTT	CASSEQGDTGELFF
-	-	TRBJ2-5	TRBV10-3	TGTGCCATCAGGAGTACTGGGGAGACCCAGTACTTC	CAIRSTGETQYF
-	-	TRBJ1-1	TRBV27	TGTGCCAGCAGTCCCTATCAAGGGGACACTGAAGCTTTCTTT	CASSPYQGDTEAFF
-	-	TRBJ1-2	TRBV12-5	TGTGCTAGTGGTTTGAAATCGGGCAGGGAGTCTAATCCGTATGGCTACACCTTC	CASGLKSGRESNPYGYTF
-	once	TRBJ1-1	TRBV4-3	TGCGCCAGCAGCCAAGGCAGGTCAGGGACTGAAGCTTTCTTT	CASSQGRSGTEAFF
-	-	TRBJ2-7	TRBV5-4	TGTGCCAGCAGCTTGGAGGTCGGCTTATACGAGCAGTACTTC	CASSLEVGLYEQYF
TRBD1	-	TRBJ1-5	TRBV6-6	TGTGCCAGCAGTTCCCGGACAGGGAGCAATCAGCCCCAGCATTTT	CASSSRTGSNQPQHF
-	-	TRBJ1-6	TRBV5-6	TGTGCCAGCAGCTTGGGAGGGGCGAGGTCACCCCTCCACTTT	CASSLGGARSPLHF
-	-	TRBJ2-7	TRBV7-8	TGTGCCAGCATATTGGGGGCTTCCGCTACTACTCCCTACGAGCAGTACTTC	CASILGASATTPYEQYF
TRBD1	-	TRBJ1-2	TRBV5-8	TGTGCCAGCAGTTTCGGGGACAGAGCCTATGGCTACACCTTC	CASSFGDRAYGYTF
TRBD1	-	TRBJ1-4	TRBV19	TGTGCCAGTACCACGGGACAGGGAGGTAATGAAAAACTGTTTTTT	CASTTGQGGNEKLFF
-	-	TRBJ1-1	TRBV6-5	TGTGCCACTTCAGTGGGGGGGCGTGGGACTGAAGCTTTCTTT	CATSVGGRGTEAFF
-	-	TRBJ1-2	TRBV6-6	TGTGCCAGCAGTTATGGGTATGGCTACACCTTC	CASSYGYGYTF
-	-	TRBJ2-2	TRBV9	TGTGCCAGCAGCGTGTTTACAGGGAACACCGGGGAGCTGTTTTTT	CASSVFTGNTGELFF
-	-	TRBJ2-3	TRBV7-3	TGTGCCAGCAGCGCCAGACAGGTCACAGATACGCAGTATTTT	CASSARQVTDTQYF
-	-	TRBJ1-4	TRBV5-5	TGTGCCAGCAGCTTACCGACGGACTTCCGAAAACTGTTTTTT	CASSLPTDFRKLFF
TRBD1	-	TRBJ2-2	TRBV30	TGTGCCTGGAGGGGACAGGGACCCGGGGAGCTGTTTTTT	CAWRGQGPGELFF
-	-	TRBJ1-6	TRBV14	TGTGCCAGCAGCCGTTGGACAGCAACAAATTCACCCCTCCACTTT	CASSRWTATNSPLHF
-	-	TRBJ2-3	TRBV4-2	TGTGCCAGCAGCCAAGATCGGGCCGAATCGGATACGCAGTATTTT	CASSQDRAESDTQYF
-	-	TRBJ1-5	TRBV28	TGTGCCAGCAGGCCTGTCTGGGGATATAGCAATCAGCCCCAGCATTTT	CASRPVWGYSNQPQHF